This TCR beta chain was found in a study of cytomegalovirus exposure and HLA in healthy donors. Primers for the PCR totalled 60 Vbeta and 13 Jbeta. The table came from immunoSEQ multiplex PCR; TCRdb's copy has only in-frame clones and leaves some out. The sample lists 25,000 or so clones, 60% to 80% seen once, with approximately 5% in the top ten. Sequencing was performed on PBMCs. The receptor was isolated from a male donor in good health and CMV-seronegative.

CDR3: CASSGQGLSSYNEQFF. The CDR3 bases are TGTGCCAGTAGTGGACAGGGGTTAAGCTCCTACAATGAGCAGTTCTTC. This rearrangement joins TRBV19 to TRBJ2-1; 9 bases map to TRBD1. The CDR3 is 16 residues long. Germline-derived CDR1 and CDR2 are LNHDA and SQIVND (reference sequence). Trimming at V came to 5 bases and at J to 0 bases, leaving 5 bases not matched to a gene.